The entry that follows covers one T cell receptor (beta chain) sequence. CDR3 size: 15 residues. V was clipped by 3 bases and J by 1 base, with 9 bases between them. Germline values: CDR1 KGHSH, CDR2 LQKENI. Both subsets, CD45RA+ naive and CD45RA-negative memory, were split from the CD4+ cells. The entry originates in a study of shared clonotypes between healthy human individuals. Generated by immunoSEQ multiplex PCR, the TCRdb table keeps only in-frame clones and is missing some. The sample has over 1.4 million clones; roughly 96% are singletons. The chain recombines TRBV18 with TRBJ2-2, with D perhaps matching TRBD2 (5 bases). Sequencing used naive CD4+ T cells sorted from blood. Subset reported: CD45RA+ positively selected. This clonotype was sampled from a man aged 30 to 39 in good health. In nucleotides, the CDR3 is TGTGCCAGCTCACCCAGCGGATTGAACACCGGGGAGCTGTTTTTT. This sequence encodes CASSPSGLNTGELFF.